The 27 T cell receptor beta chains given below trace back to one sample, sequenced in a study of T-cell reconstitution after alpha-beta-depleted transplantation in children. Unique molecular identifiers tagged the TCRbeta library. Via MiXCR, TCRdb re-called the PCR reads, giving one row per CDR3 protein. Of about 160,000 distinct CDR3 sequences in the sample, roughly 11% were seen once. The sequences come from PBMCs, collected before TCRalphabeta/CD19-depleted stem cell transplant. The receptors stem from a boy younger than 10 with acute myeloid leukemia, due to receive a stem cell transplant.

This clonotype came up many times. This chain joins TRBV10-3 and TRBJ2-3; D may be TRBD2 (6 bases). The CDR3 runs to 12 residues. V dropped 6 bases and J dropped 5 bases, with 9 bases sitting between them. Per germline, CDR1 ENHRY and CDR2 SYGVKD. Here the CDR3 DNA reads TGTGCCATCAGGCCCGGGGGAGATACGCAGTATTTT. It codes for CAIRPGGDTQYF.

There are a few counts of this clonotype. The V call is TRBV20-1, the J call TRBJ1-6; maybe TRBD1 (5 bases). CDR3 length: 12 residues. Trimming took off 6 bases at V and 14 bases at J, with 17 bases between the two ends. Germline assignment: CDR1 DFQATT and CDR2 SNEGSKA (reference sequence). This CDR3 reads CSARQGEGSLHF. CDR3 bases: TGCAGTGCCCGACAAGGCGAGGGGTCCCTCCACTTT.

The table lists this clonotype with many counts. CDR3 nucleotide sequence: TGCAGTGCTAGAGATCTAGACAGGGGGGTGGTCAATCAGCCCCAGCATTTT. Residues: CSARDLDRGVVNQPQHF. The chain employs TRBV20-1 and TRBJ1-5, with 9 bases lining up with TRBD1. The trim removed 0 bases at V and 3 bases at J, leaving 9 bases unmatched. CDR1 and CDR2 (germline): DFQATT, SNEGSKA (reference sequence). The CDR3 totals 17 residues.

This clonotype was recorded at least ten times. The chain uses TRBV7-2 and TRBJ2-4; D is ambiguous. The CDR3 has 14 residues. CDR1 and CDR2 (germline): SGHTA, FQGNSA. V was shortened by 1 base and J by 0 bases, with 4 bases between the two germline ends. The CDR3 DNA reads as TGTGCCAGCAGCTTAGGACTAGCCAAAAACATTCAGTACTTC. It is translated as CASSLGLAKNIQYF.

This clonotype was detected many times. The genes are TRBV10-3 and TRBJ2-7; possibly TRBD2 for D (6 bases). The V end was cut by 2 bases, the J end by 6 bases, with 8 bases between. CDR1 and CDR2 (germline): ENHRY, SYGVKD. The CDR3 has 12 amino acids. The DNA for the CDR3 is TGTGCCATCAGTGAGGGAGGGGCCGAGCAGTACTTC. Its translation: CAISEGGAEQYF.

This clonotype was seen at least ten times. The J gene is TRBJ1-5, the V gene TRBV6-5; D ambiguous. V lost 2 bases, J lost 7 bases, and 9 bases lay in between. Germline lookup yields CDR1 MNHEY and CDR2 SVGAGI. The CDR3 extends over 13 amino acids. The CDR3: CASSYRVGQPQHF. The CDR3, as DNA: TGTGCCAGCAGTTACAGGGTAGGACAGCCCCAGCATTTT.

This clonotype was seen at least ten times. The genes are TRBV12-3 or TRBV12-4 and TRBJ1-5; D is unclear. Trimming pared 5 bases from V and 3 bases from J, leaving 8 bases between. This CDR3 has 13 residues. CDR3: CASSPGNNQPQHF. The CDR3 nucleotides read TGTGCCAGCAGTCCCGGGAACAATCAGCCCCAGCATTTT.

The sample holds many counts of this clonotype. The rearrangement uses TRBV7-9 and TRBJ2-3; no clear D gene. Germline V lookup: CDR1 SEHNR, CDR2 FQNEAQ (reference sequence). V was pared by 1 base and J by 3 bases, with 5 bases between. This CDR3 has 13 amino acids. CDR3 nucleotides: TGTGCCAGCAGCTTAGTAGGGACAGATACGCAGTATTTT. This gives the protein CASSLVGTDTQYF.

This clonotype was counted at least ten times. The chain links TRBV6-1 to TRBJ1-1; 8 bases align to TRBD1. The V and J ends lost 3 bases and 3 bases, in that order; junction bases with no gene match: 9. This CDR3 contains 16 residues. CDR1 and CDR2 from the germline V gene are MNHNS and SASEGT. CDR3 protein: CASSDPGQGWDTEAFF. The CDR3 nucleotides read TGTGCCAGCAGTGACCCCGGACAGGGATGGGACACTGAAGCTTTCTTT.

This clonotype has at least ten counts. The rearrangement uses TRBV7-2 and TRBJ2-3; D gene unclear. The CDR3 runs to 12 residues. In germline, CDR1 is SGHTA, CDR2 FQGNSA. V lost 3 bases, J lost 4 bases, and 5 bases lay in between. In nucleotides, the CDR3 is TGTGCCAGCAGCTTCTTAGCAGATACGCAGTATTTT. It codes for CASSFLADTQYF.

This clonotype came up a few times. J is TRBJ2-1 and V is TRBV2, with 11 bases that match TRBD2. CDR3 length: 15 residues. Germline CDR1 SNHLY, CDR2 FYNNEI. J was trimmed by 3 bases and V by 5 bases; bases with no gene match: 3. The CDR3 DNA is TGTGCCAGCAGTTTCGGGACTAGCGGCTACAATGAGCAGTTCTTC. Translated: CASSFGTSGYNEQFF.

This clonotype was counted at least ten times. The V call is TRBV28, the J call TRBJ1-2; D gene ambiguous. V was shortened by 3 bases and J by 7 bases, with 9 bases between the two germline ends. The CDR3 has 12 residues. Germline assignment: CDR1 MDHEN and CDR2 SYDVKM. CDR3 bases: TGTGCCAGCAGTTTGTCGGATTTTGGCTACACCTTC. Translating gives CASSLSDFGYTF.

V usage is TRBV6-1 and J usage is TRBJ2-7; TRBD1 matches at 11 bases. The CDR3 has 14 residues. CDR1 and CDR2 (germline): MNHNS, SASEGT. The junction had 5 bases not matched to a gene; V was cut back by 6 bases and J by 4 bases. The DNA of the CDR3 is TGTGCCAGCAGGCCAAGGGACAGGGGGTACGAGCAGTACTTC. It yields the protein CASRPRDRGYEQYF.

This chain joins TRBV20-1 and TRBJ1-3; D perhaps matches TRBD1 (5 bases). The CDR3 contains 13 residues. Germline V CDR1 and CDR2: DFQATT, SNEGSKA (reference sequence). The V end was cut by 3 bases, the J end by 2 bases, with 8 bases between. Written as DNA, the CDR3 is TGCAGTGCTAGCCCGGGGGCTGGAAACACCATATATTTT. Translated, it gives CSASPGAGNTIYF.

Ten or more counts support this clonotype. CDR3 protein: CASSLYGDQRGYTF. The CDR3 DNA follows: TGTGCCAGCAGCTTGTATGGGGACCAGCGGGGCTACACCTTC. The chain links TRBV11-2 to TRBJ1-2; possible D gene TRBD1, 5 bases. V dropped 3 bases and J dropped 8 bases, with 16 bases sitting between them. CDR3 length: 14 amino acids. Germline CDR1 SGHAT, CDR2 FQNNGV.

This clonotype was found many times. The chain combines TRBV28 with TRBJ1-5; possibly TRBD1 for D (5 bases). CDR1 is MDHEN and CDR2 is SYDVKM in the germline V gene. The CDR3 has 21 amino acids. V was clipped by 3 bases and J by 0 bases, with 27 bases between them. The chain's CDR3 is CASSFPLMTRVGDNSNQPQHF. The CDR3 region has the DNA TGTGCCAGCAGTTTTCCACTTATGACCCGCGTGGGGGATAATAGCAATCAGCCCCAGCATTTT. The full variable domain, in which reference TRBV28 and TRBJ1-5 provide the parts outside the CDR3, is DVKVTQSSRYLVKRTGEKVFLECVQDMDHENMFWYRQDPGLGLRLIYFSYDVKMKEKGDIPEGYSVSREKKERFSLILESASTNQTSMYLCASSFPLMTRVGDNSNQPQHFGDGTRLSIL.

The chain uses TRBV25-1 and TRBJ2-6; no reliable D call. CDR3 length equals 15 residues. V lost 3 bases and J lost 0, with 6 bases in between. Germline CDR1 is MGHDK and CDR2 is SYGVNS. Written as DNA, the CDR3 is TGTGCCAGCAGTGACTGGAGCTCTGGGGCCAACGTCCTGACTTTC. The encoded protein is CASSDWSSGANVLTF.

This clonotype was seen repeatedly, ten times or more. The chain carries TRBV7-2 and TRBJ1-2, with D perhaps TRBD1 (6 bases). V was cut by 5 bases and J by 0 bases, with 19 bases left in between. Per germline, CDR1 SGHTA and CDR2 FQGNSA. This CDR3 has 17 amino acids. DNA for the CDR3: TGTGCCAGCAGCCCCACCCCCCACAGGACAGCTAACTATGGCTACACCTTC. Encoded protein: CASSPTPHRTANYGYTF. Complete variable domain (other parts from reference TRBV7-2 and TRBJ1-2): GAGVSQSPSNKVTEKGKDVELRCDPISGHTALYWYRQSLGQGLEFLIYFQGNSAPDKSGLPSDRFSAERTGGSVSTLTIQRTQQEDSAVYLCASSPTPHRTANYGYTFGSGTRLTVV.

This clonotype was found many times. V usage is TRBV25-1 and J usage is TRBJ2-4; 8 bases align to TRBD1. CDR3 size: 13 residues. In germline, CDR1 is MGHDK, CDR2 SYGVNS. J lost 4 bases, V lost 10 bases, and 6 bases had no gene match. DNA for the CDR3: TGTGCCACCAGCAGGACAGGGAAAAACATTCAGTACTTC. Translated: CATSRTGKNIQYF.

Ten or more counts support this clonotype. The chain recombines TRBV28 with TRBJ1-1; a possible D gene is TRBD1 (6 bases). Trimming pared 6 bases from V and 5 bases from J, leaving 10 bases between. Germline loops: CDR1 MDHEN, CDR2 SYDVKM. The CDR3 runs to 12 residues. CDR3 sequence (DNA): TGTGCCAGCAGCAGGACAGAGACTGAAGCTTTCTTT. Amino acid sequence: CASSRTETEAFF.

There are many counts of this clonotype. The gene calls are TRBV6-5 and TRBJ2-3; perhaps TRBD2 as D (6 bases). The V gene lost 6 bases and the J gene lost 9 bases, with 13 bases spanning the gap. Germline assignment: CDR1 MNHEY and CDR2 SVGAGI. This CDR3 comprises 12 residues. Written as DNA, the CDR3 is TGTGCCAGCAGGCTACCTGCGGGGACGCAGTATTTT. It is translated as CASRLPAGTQYF.

This clonotype was recorded many times. The V and J genes are TRBV2 and TRBJ1-1; D gene uncertain. CDR1 and CDR2 from the germline V gene are SNHLY and FYNNEI. CDR3 size: 13 residues. V shed 4 bases and J shed 1 base, with 7 bases lying between them. The CDR3 sequence is CASSADGNTEAFF. Here the CDR3 DNA reads TGTGCCAGCAGTGCCGACGGGAACACTGAAGCTTTCTTT.

This clonotype was counted ten times or more. CDR3: CASSFKTGPSYNEQFF. The CDR3 DNA reads as TGTGCCAGCAGCTTTAAGACAGGGCCGTCCTACAATGAGCAGTTCTTC. This chain links TRBV7-6 with TRBJ2-1, with 7 bases that match TRBD1. Unmatched junction bases numbered 6, after V lost 3 bases and J lost 1 base. The CDR3 runs to 16 residues. Germline-derived CDR1 and CDR2 are SGHVS and FNYEAQ.

This clonotype has ten or more counts. The chain is built from TRBV29-1 and TRBJ2-1; TRBD2 matches 13 bases. The CDR3 spans 15 residues. The V and J ends lost 6 bases and 9 bases, in that order; junction bases with no gene match: 11. Germline loops: CDR1 SQVTM, CDR2 ANQGSEA. The CDR3 DNA is TGCAGCGTAAAAAAAGGGACTAGCGGGATTGGTGAGCAGTTCTTC. It yields the protein CSVKKGTSGIGEQFF.

This clonotype has a count of ten or more. The chain employs TRBV18 and TRBJ2-5, with D hard to call. This CDR3 is built from 13 residues. CDR1 and CDR2 from the germline V gene are KGHSH and LQKENI. V was clipped by 1 base and J by 2 bases, with 5 bases between them. CDR3 in amino acids: CASSPQQQETQYF. CDR3 sequence (DNA): TGTGCCAGCTCACCACAACAGCAAGAGACCCAGTACTTC.

As for this clonotype: This may be a read error, as it is one base from a much larger clone. The chain links TRBV11-2 to TRBJ2-7; D not certain. The germline V gene has CDR1 SGHAT and CDR2 FQNNGV. The CDR3 is made up of 11 amino acids. CDR3 amino acids: CGSSNIYEQYF. CDR3 in DNA: TGTGGCAGCAGCAATATATACGAGCAGTACTTC.

Many counts were recorded for this clonotype. The chain recombines TRBV5-1 with TRBJ2-5, with D possibly being TRBD2 (5 bases). Trimming took 4 bases from V and 1 from J, leaving 11 bases between them. The germline gives CDR1 SGHRS, CDR2 YFSETQ. This CDR3 is built from 14 residues. The CDR3 reads CASSPRGIQETQYF. Here the CDR3 DNA reads TGCGCCAGCAGCCCGAGAGGGATCCAAGAGACCCAGTACTTC.